The 12 T cell receptor beta chains below all came from one sample that was sequenced in a study of T cells in Graves' hyperthyroidism and ophthalmopathy. The CDR3 regions of TCR beta were amplified from RNA transcripts. The study used the HTBI primer set for a first-round RT-PCR of the TCR CDR3. TCRdb passed the multiplex PCR reads through MiXCR, listing each CDR3 protein once. The data hold about 210,000 distinct CDR3 sequences, with 18% observed a single time. Sample: blood. These receptors came from a man between 35 and 55 years old with Graves' hyperthyroidism.

This clonotype was counted between two and nine times. The V call is TRBV28, the J call TRBJ1-3; D gene uncertain. Germline V gives CDR1 MDHEN, CDR2 SYDVKM. The V end was cut by 11 bases, the J end by 0 bases, with 8 bases between. The CDR3 loop spans 12 amino acids. CDR3 sequence: CAVQSSGNTIYF. The DNA for the CDR3 is TGTGCCGTCCAGAGCTCTGGAAACACCATATATTTT.

This clonotype was found a few times. This chain links TRBV10-1 with TRBJ2-4; a possible D gene is TRBD2 (7 bases). This CDR3 contains 17 residues. With 6 bases removed from V and 0 bases from J, the gap between germline ends came to 18 bases. Germline loops: CDR1 WNHNN, CDR2 SYGVQD (reference sequence). The CDR3 nucleotides are TGCGCCAGCAGCCGGAGGGGGGGGGGACTAGCCAAAAACATTCAGTACTTC. Translation: CASSRRGGGLAKNIQYF.

This clonotype has a count of ten or more. As DNA, the CDR3 is TGTGCCAGCTCAACCCTGGACGGCTACGAGCAGTACTTC. This gives the protein CASSTLDGYEQYF. The rearrangement joins TRBV18 to TRBJ2-7; D is uncertain. Germline CDR1 is KGHSH and CDR2 is LQKENI. CDR3 length equals 13 residues. Between the trimmed V and J ends, which lost 5 bases and 3 bases, there was a span of 11 bases.

The rearrangement uses TRBV2 and TRBJ2-5, with 9 positions matching TRBD1. CDR1 and CDR2 from the germline V gene are SNHLY and FYNNEI. There are 16 residues in the CDR3. J gave up 5 bases and V 5 bases, and 12 bases lay outside the gene matches. CDR3 bases: TGTGCCAGCAGTAGGTCCGCGACAGGGGGGTCGGAGACCCAGTACTTC. This encodes CASSRSATGGSETQYF.

This clonotype was found once. Possible read error: a much larger clone is one base away. The rearrangement joins TRBV29-1 to TRBJ1-1; a weak D match, TRBD1 (5 bases). Per germline, CDR1 SQVTM and CDR2 ANQGSEA. CDR3 size: 12 residues. The CDR3 DNA reads as TGCAACGCCGGGACGAAGAACACTGAAGCTTTCTTT. Translation: CNAGTKNTEAFF.

This clonotype was seen repeatedly, ten times or more. The J gene is TRBJ2-7, the V gene TRBV3-1; 11 nucleotides align to TRBD2. The V gene's germline CDR1 is LGHDT and CDR2 YNNKEL (reference sequence). CDR3 length equals 15 residues. The ends lost 2 bases at V and 2 bases at J; junction bases unmatched: 2. As DNA, the CDR3 is TGTGCCAGCAGCCAAATGACTAGCGGGGCCTACGAGCAGTACTTC. It codes for CASSQMTSGAYEQYF.

In this sample, this clonotype turned up a few times. The V call is TRBV6-1, the J call TRBJ2-7, with D possibly matching TRBD2 (5 bases). V shed 8 bases and J shed 2 bases, with 19 bases lying between them. The CDR3 length is 15 residues. Germline CDR1 is MNHNS and CDR2 is SASEGT. CDR3 protein: CASLERVPPPYEQYF. The CDR3 DNA is TGTGCCAGCCTTGAGAGGGTCCCGCCGCCCTACGAGCAGTACTTC.

Concerning this clonotype itself: It may be a read error: a sequence one base away is much more abundant. CDR3 amino acids: CASSAQGAVSNQPQRF. In DNA form, the CDR3 reads TGTGCCAGCAGCGCACAGGGGGCGGTGAGCAATCAGCCCCAGCGTTTT. The rearrangement uses TRBV7-9 and TRBJ1-5, with TRBD1 matching over 9 bases. Germline CDR1 and CDR2: SEHNR and FQNEAQ (reference sequence). This CDR3 has 16 amino acids. Based on the CDR3 plus reference TRBV7-9 and TRBJ1-5, the full variable domain is DTGVSQNPRHKITKRGQNVTFRCDPISEHNRLYWYRQTLGQGPEFLTYFQNEAQLEKSRLLSDRFSAERPKGSFSTLEIQRTEQGDSAMYLCASSAQGAVSNQPQRFGDGTRLSIL.

The chain combines TRBV5-5 with TRBJ2-3; TRBD2 is a possible D gene (5 bases). Germline CDR1 is SGHKS and CDR2 is YYEKEE (reference sequence). This CDR3 contains 15 residues. The V end was cut by 0 bases, the J end by 6 bases, with 14 bases between. In DNA, the CDR3 is TGTGCCAGCAGCTTGGATGCGGGTAGGGCCGATACGCAGTATTTT. Translation: CASSLDAGRADTQYF. The entire variable domain, with the rest obtained from reference TRBV5-5 and TRBJ2-3, is as follows: DAGVTQSPTHLIKTRGQQVTLRCSPISGHKSVSWYQQVLGQGPQFIFQYYEKEERGRGNFPDRFSARQFPNYSSELNVNALLLGDSALYLCASSLDAGRADTQYFGPGTRLTVL.

The sample holds a few counts of this clonotype. This chain connects TRBV15 to TRBJ1-5, with 7 bases identical to TRBD1. The CDR3 runs to 16 residues. J was trimmed by 0 bases and V by 5 bases; bases with no gene match: 7. Germline loops: CDR1 LNHNV, CDR2 YYDKDF (reference sequence). CDR3 protein: CATSGGTENSNQPQHF. In nucleotides, the CDR3 is TGTGCCACCAGCGGAGGGACAGAAAATAGCAATCAGCCCCAGCATTTT.

The chain joins TRBV11-2 to TRBJ2-3, with a tentative D call TRBD2 (6 bases). V lost 5 bases and J lost 3, with 12 bases in between. There are 14 residues in the CDR3. Germline assignment: CDR1 SGHAT and CDR2 FQNNGV. The CDR3, as DNA: TGTGCCAGCAGCCCCCGGGCGGGGACAGATACGCAGTATTTT. This sequence encodes CASSPRAGTDTQYF.

The chain uses TRBV9 and TRBJ1-6; D gene unclear. V shed 4 bases and J shed 6 bases, with 5 bases lying between them. CDR3 length: 12 residues. CDR1 and CDR2 (germline): SGDLS, YYNGEE. The CDR3 nucleotides are TGTGCCAGCAGCATGAGTAATTCACCCCTCCACTTT. Translated: CASSMSNSPLHF.